This entry lists 24 T cell receptor beta chains sequenced from one sample in a study of blood T cell repertoires in COVID-19. Some clones are missing from TCRdb's copy, which holds only in-frame ones; the method was immunoSEQ multiplex PCR. The sample shows about 160,000 clones, 92% of them seen only once. Sequencing was done on a sample of peripheral blood. These TCRs come from a man between 25 and 39 years old with COVID-19, enrolled during active disease.

This chain links TRBV28 with TRBJ1-2; 7 bases fit TRBD1. The CDR3 is made up of 14 amino acids. Unmatched junction bases numbered 6, after V lost 5 bases and J lost 3 bases. The germline V gene encodes CDR1 MDHEN and CDR2 SYDVKM. The CDR3, as DNA: TGTGCCAGCAGTCCGGGTGACAGGGACTATGGCTACACCTTC. This codes for CASSPGDRDYGYTF.

V gene TRBV7-2 combines with J gene TRBJ2-1, with 8 nucleotides matching TRBD2. The CDR3 covers 13 residues. Germline values: CDR1 SGHTA, CDR2 FQGNSA. V lost 0 bases, J lost 15 bases, and 7 bases stayed unmatched. CDR3 coding DNA: TGTGCCAGCAGCTTAGCGTCTAGCGGGCGCTCGTTCTTC. This encodes CASSLASSGRSFF.

V gene TRBV7-9 combines with J gene TRBJ1-4, with 11 bases identical to TRBD1. Germline V lookup: CDR1 SEHNR, CDR2 FQNEAQ (reference sequence). This CDR3 spans 16 amino acids. The trim removed 2 bases at V and 2 bases at J, leaving 1 base unmatched. The CDR3 loop reads CASSLRDRGTNEKLFF. The CDR3 coding sequence is TGTGCCAGCAGCTTAAGGGACAGGGGGACTAATGAAAAACTGTTTTTT. The entire variable domain, with the rest obtained from reference TRBV7-9 and TRBJ1-4, is as follows: DTGVSQNPRHKITKRGQNVTFRCDPISEHNRLYWYRQTLGQGPEFLTYFQNEAQLEKSRLLSDRFSAERPKGSFSTLEIQRTEQGDSAMYLCASSLRDRGTNEKLFFGSGTQLSVL.

The V gene is TRBV7-2, the J gene TRBJ2-2; D perhaps matches TRBD2 (5 bases). The germline gives CDR1 SGHTA, CDR2 FQGNSA. The CDR3 covers 16 residues. Trimming pared 5 bases from V and 0 bases from J, leaving 13 bases between. The DNA of the CDR3 is TGTGCCAGCAGCCCTCTCTCCGGGACGAACACCGGGGAGCTGTTTTTT. Protein sequence: CASSPLSGTNTGELFF.

V usage is TRBV5-1 and J usage is TRBJ2-1, with 7 nucleotides matching TRBD2. Germline-derived CDR1 and CDR2 are SGHRS and YFSETQ. The length of the CDR3 is 16 residues. The ends lost 4 bases at V and 8 bases at J; junction bases unmatched: 15. CDR3 in DNA: TGCGCCAGCAGCGCCAAACCTAGCGGACGCGTCGATGAGCAGTTCTTC. It translates to CASSAKPSGRVDEQFF.

V usage is TRBV19 and J usage is TRBJ2-3; 7 positions agree with TRBD2. V lost 4 bases and J lost 9; bases outside the gene matches: 13. Germline CDR1 and CDR2: LNHDA and SQIVND (reference sequence). The CDR3 spans 15 residues. CDR3: CASSNLLEGGWTQYF. CDR3 coding DNA: TGTGCCAGTAGTAACCTCCTCGAGGGAGGGTGGACGCAGTATTTT.

V is TRBV6-2 or TRBV6-3 and J is TRBJ1-5, with TRBD1 matching over 7 bases. The ends lost 5 bases at V and 0 bases at J; junction bases unmatched: 7. CDR3 length: 16 residues. Germline V CDR1 and CDR2: MNHEY, SVGEGT. The CDR3 loop is CASSRWDSPSNQPQHF. CDR3 nucleotide sequence: TGTGCCAGCAGTCGCTGGGACAGCCCTAGCAATCAGCCCCAGCATTTT.

The chain employs TRBV10-3 and TRBJ2-7, with 7 bases matching TRBD2. The CDR3 sequence is 15 residues long. Germline assignment: CDR1 ENHRY and CDR2 SYGVKD. The J segment lost 5 bases and the V segment lost 0 bases, leaving 7 bases of the junction unmatched. The DNA of the CDR3 is TGTGCCATCAGTGAGTCCGGTCTAGCGGCTCACGAGCAGTACTTC. Protein: CAISESGLAAHEQYF.

The CDR3 coding sequence is TGTGCCAGCAGCGTAGTTGGGACTAGCGGGTACGAGCAGTACTTC. This translates into CASSVVGTSGYEQYF. This rearrangement joins TRBV9 to TRBJ2-7, with 12 bases lining up with TRBD2. V dropped 0 bases and J dropped 4; count of bases not matched to a gene: 2. CDR3 length: 15 amino acids. CDR1 is SGDLS, CDR2 YYNGEE, per germline.

The rearrangement uses TRBV2 and TRBJ1-2; a weak D match, TRBD1 (6 bases). CDR3 length: 13 amino acids. V lost 6 bases to trimming and J lost 5 bases, with 13 bases between them. CDR1 is SNHLY, CDR2 FYNNEI, per germline. The DNA of the CDR3 is TGTGCCAGCAGGGTAGGGGGGGGTTATGGCTACACCTTC. This translates into CASRVGGGYGYTF.

The genes are TRBV5-6 and TRBJ2-2, with D tentatively TRBD1 (5 bases). V lost 0 bases and J 8 bases, leaving 8 bases between the germline ends. This CDR3 is 13 amino acids long. The germline V gene encodes CDR1 SGHDT and CDR2 YYEEEE. The CDR3 sequence is CASSLGQPGELFF. The CDR3 DNA sequence: TGTGCCAGCAGCTTGGGACAGCCGGGGGAGCTGTTTTTT.

The chain has TRBV28 and TRBJ1-1; 7 bases agree with TRBD1. CDR1 is MDHEN and CDR2 is SYDVKM in the germline V gene. The CDR3 extends over 16 amino acids. J was trimmed by 0 bases and V by 5 bases; bases with no gene match: 9. CDR3 sequence reads: CASSADRTNMNTEAFF. DNA for the CDR3: TGTGCCAGCAGTGCGGACAGGACTAACATGAACACTGAAGCTTTCTTT.

The J gene is TRBJ2-7, the V gene TRBV30, with 7 bases fitting TRBD2. Unmatched junction bases numbered 4, after V lost 4 bases and J lost 1 base. This CDR3 is 13 amino acids long. From germline, CDR1 is GTSNPN and CDR2 SVGIG (reference sequence). The CDR3 region is CAWKLAQSYEQYF. CDR3 coding DNA: TGTGCCTGGAAACTAGCGCAATCCTACGAGCAGTACTTC.

The rearrangement uses TRBV5-1 and TRBJ1-2, with a tentative D call TRBD1 (6 bases). The CDR3 spans 15 residues. Germline V gives CDR1 SGHRS, CDR2 YFSETQ. V lost 3 bases and J lost 8, with 20 bases in between. The CDR3 bases are TGCGCCAGCAGCTGGACGGACAGCGCCCCGGGAGGCTACACCTTC. Residues: CASSWTDSAPGGYTF.

The CDR3 DNA is TGTGCCAGCAGGAGGACTAGCGGGGGACAATACGAGCAGTACTTC. Translated, it gives CASRRTSGGQYEQYF. V is TRBV7-2 and J is TRBJ2-7, with 13 bases aligning to TRBD2. This CDR3 is built from 15 residues. Germline assignment: CDR1 SGHTA and CDR2 FQGNSA. V trimming: 6 bases; J trimming: 4 bases; junction bases outside the gene matches: 6.

The V call is TRBV28, the J call TRBJ1-1; tentative D call: TRBD1 (5 bases). The CDR3 extends over 13 amino acids. In germline, CDR1 is MDHEN, CDR2 SYDVKM. V lost 3 bases and J 6 bases, leaving 11 bases between the germline ends. DNA of the CDR3: TGTGCCAGCAGTTTGGGCAGGGTGGCTGAAGCTTTCTTT. Protein: CASSLGRVAEAFF.

The chain carries TRBV18 and TRBJ2-3; D uncertain. V lost 6 bases to trimming and J lost 3 bases, with 19 bases between them. CDR1 is KGHSH and CDR2 is LQKENI in the germline V gene. This CDR3 spans 16 amino acids. CDR3 bases: TGTGCCAGCTCCCCTGCCGACATTCGGTATACAGATACGCAGTATTTT. Protein: CASSPADIRYTDTQYF.

This clone came up once. The chain recombines TRBV12-3 or TRBV12-4 with TRBJ2-7, with D unresolved. This CDR3 contains 13 residues. The V and J ends lost 1 base and 4 bases respectively, with 8 bases between them. Here the CDR3 DNA reads TGTGCCAGCAGTTTAGGACTGGTATACGAGCAGTACTTC. It specifies CASSLGLVYEQYF.

The chain couples TRBV7-3 to TRBJ2-3; 7 nucleotides align to TRBD2. The V gene end was trimmed by 2 bases and the J gene end by 4 bases; junction bases not matched to a gene: 6. CDR1 is SGHTA and CDR2 is FQGTGA in the germline V gene. The length of the CDR3 is 15 residues. CDR3 bases: TGTGCCAGCAGCTTAGCGGGAGATCGTCCAGATACGCAGTATTTT. Residues: CASSLAGDRPDTQYF. The full variable domain, its missing parts supplied by reference TRBV7-3 and TRBJ2-3, is GAGVSQTPSNKVTEKGKYVELRCDPISGHTALYWYRQSLGQGPEFLIYFQGTGAADDSGLPNDRFFAVRPEGSVSTLKIQRTERGDSAVYLCASSLAGDRPDTQYFGPGTRLTVL.

This chain connects TRBV27 to TRBJ1-6, with D possibly being TRBD1 (6 bases). This CDR3 has 16 amino acids. The V gene's germline CDR1 is MNHEY and CDR2 SMNVEV (reference sequence). V dropped 8 bases and J dropped 0 bases, with 14 bases sitting between them. The CDR3 nucleotides are TGTGCCAGCTGGGGTATCAGGGGCTCCTATAATTCACCCCTCCACTTT. The encoded protein is CASWGIRGSYNSPLHF.

The CDR3, as DNA: TGTGCCAGCAGTTCCGGTAACTATGGCTACACCTTC. Amino acid sequence: CASSSGNYGYTF. The chain combines TRBV13 with TRBJ1-2; D gene uncertain. V was pared by 6 bases and J by 1 base, with 6 bases between. This CDR3 has 12 residues. The germline V gene encodes CDR1 PRHDT and CDR2 FYEKMQ (reference sequence).

The chain carries TRBV14 and TRBJ1-6; a possible D gene is TRBD1 (6 bases). This CDR3 contains 17 residues. V was cut by 1 base and J by 13 bases, with 23 bases left in between. The germline V gene encodes CDR1 SGHDN and CDR2 FVKESK. Here the CDR3 reads CASSQGRGGPSPVPLHF. The CDR3 DNA is TGTGCCAGCAGCCAAGGGAGGGGGGGGCCAAGCCCAGTCCCCCTCCACTTT.

This chain uses TRBV2 with TRBJ1-4; a possible D gene is TRBD1 (5 bases). This CDR3 region has 15 residues. Germline V gene data show CDR1 as SNHLY and CDR2 as FYNNEI. V was shortened by 6 bases and J by 6 bases, with 17 bases between the two germline ends. Here the CDR3 DNA reads TGTGCCAGCAGCAACTCCGGGACTCGCGATGAAAAACTGTTTTTT. As protein: CASSNSGTRDEKLFF.

The CDR3 loop reads CASSSLLIGQTYEQYF. As DNA, the CDR3 is TGTGCCAGCAGCTCCCTCTTAATCGGACAAACCTACGAGCAGTACTTC. V is TRBV5-4 and J is TRBJ2-7; D possibly corresponds to TRBD1 (5 bases). V lost 3 bases and J lost 2, with 18 bases in between. Germline assignment: CDR1 SGHNT and CDR2 YYREEE (reference sequence). CDR3 length: 16 residues.